This is a list of T cell receptor beta chains from one sample in a study of blood T cells in healthy people across ages. TCRdb ran MiXCR on the 5' RACE reads and lists one entry per CDR3 protein. The sample has over a million distinct CDR3 sequences; approximately 59% are singletons. Sequencing used blood. Every receptor here comes from a young man in good health. CDR3s include the opening cysteine and the closing phenylalanine or tryptophan. A D gene is named only where the DNA matches it firmly. Only some rows state a clone size, as once, few, many or a class for expanded clones.

cdr3_nt: TGCAGTGCAGGGGGGAGTCGGCAAGAGACCCAGTACTTC
cdr3_aa: CSAGGSRQETQYF
v_call: TRBV20-1
d_call: -
clone_size: -
j_call: TRBJ2-5

cdr3_nt: TGTGCCAGCAGTCCCAGGACCCGTAACACAGATACGCAGTATTTT
cdr3_aa: CASSPRTRNTDTQYF
v_call: TRBV6-6
d_call: -
clone_size: few
j_call: TRBJ2-3

cdr3_nt: TGCAGCCCTATCCGGCGGGACTACGAGCAGTACTTC
cdr3_aa: CSPIRRDYEQYF
v_call: TRBV20-1
d_call: -
clone_size: -
j_call: TRBJ2-7

cdr3_nt: TGCGCCAGCAGCTTGGACCTTACAGGGGGCACCTCTGGGGCCAACGTCCTGACTTTC
cdr3_aa: CASSLDLTGGTSGANVLTF
v_call: TRBV5-1
d_call: TRBD1
clone_size: few
j_call: TRBJ2-6

cdr3_nt: TGTGCCAGCAGCTCCTCCCTGACTAATACATATGAGCAGTTCTTC
cdr3_aa: CASSSSLTNTYEQFF
v_call: TRBV7-2
d_call: -
clone_size: -
j_call: TRBJ2-1

cdr3_nt: TGCAGTGCACCGGCCCCGGGACTAGCTCGAGAGACCCAGTACTTC
cdr3_aa: CSAPAPGLARETQYF
v_call: TRBV20-1
d_call: TRBD2
clone_size: few
j_call: TRBJ2-5

cdr3_nt: TGTGCCAGCACCAAGACTAGCGCCTCCTACAATGAGCAGTTCTTC
cdr3_aa: CASTKTSASYNEQFF
v_call: TRBV7-2
d_call: TRBD2
clone_size: few
j_call: TRBJ2-1

cdr3_nt: TGCAGTGCTAGATCTTTAGTAGAGAACACTGAAGCTTTCTTT
cdr3_aa: CSARSLVENTEAFF
v_call: TRBV20-1
d_call: -
clone_size: -
j_call: TRBJ1-1

cdr3_nt: TGCAGCGTCTGCCTAGAGACTGAAGCTTTCTTT
cdr3_aa: CSVCLETEAFF
v_call: TRBV29-1
d_call: -
clone_size: few
j_call: TRBJ1-1

cdr3_nt: TGTGCCAGCAGCTTAGCGATAGAGAACGAGCAGTACTTC
cdr3_aa: CASSLAIENEQYF
v_call: TRBV7-9
d_call: -
clone_size: -
j_call: TRBJ2-7